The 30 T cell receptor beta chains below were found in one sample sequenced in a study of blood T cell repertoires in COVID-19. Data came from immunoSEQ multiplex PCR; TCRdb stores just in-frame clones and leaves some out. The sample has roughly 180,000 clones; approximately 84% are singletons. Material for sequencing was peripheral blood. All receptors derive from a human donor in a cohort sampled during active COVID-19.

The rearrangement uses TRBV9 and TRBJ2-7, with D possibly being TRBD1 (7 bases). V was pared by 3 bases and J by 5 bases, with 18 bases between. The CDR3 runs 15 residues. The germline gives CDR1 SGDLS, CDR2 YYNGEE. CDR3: CASSAHVLRGDEQYF. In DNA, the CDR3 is TGTGCCAGCAGCGCTCACGTCCTCAGGGGGGACGAGCAGTACTTC.

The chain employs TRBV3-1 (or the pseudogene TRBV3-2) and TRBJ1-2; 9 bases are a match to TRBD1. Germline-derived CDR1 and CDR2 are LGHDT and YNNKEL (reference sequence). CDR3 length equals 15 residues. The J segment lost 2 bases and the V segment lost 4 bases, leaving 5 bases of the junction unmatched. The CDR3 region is CASSPTGTGNYGYTF. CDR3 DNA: TGTGCCAGCAGCCCGACCGGGACAGGGAACTATGGCTACACCTTC.

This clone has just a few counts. DNA for the CDR3: TGTGCCAGCAGCGACAGGGAATCGAGAGGCTACACCTTC. This sequence encodes CASSDRESRGYTF. The gene calls are TRBV3-1 (or the pseudogene TRBV3-2) and TRBJ1-2, with 7 nucleotides matching TRBD1. CDR3 length: 13 residues. The ends lost 5 bases at V and 8 bases at J; junction bases unmatched: 8. CDR1 and CDR2 from the germline V gene are LGHDT and YNNKEL (reference sequence).

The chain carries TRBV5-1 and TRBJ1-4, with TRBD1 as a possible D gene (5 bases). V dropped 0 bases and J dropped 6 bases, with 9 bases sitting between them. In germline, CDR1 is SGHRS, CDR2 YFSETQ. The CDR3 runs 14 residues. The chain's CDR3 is CASSLGQGYEKLFF. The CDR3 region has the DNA TGCGCCAGCAGCTTGGGGCAGGGATATGAAAAACTGTTTTTT.

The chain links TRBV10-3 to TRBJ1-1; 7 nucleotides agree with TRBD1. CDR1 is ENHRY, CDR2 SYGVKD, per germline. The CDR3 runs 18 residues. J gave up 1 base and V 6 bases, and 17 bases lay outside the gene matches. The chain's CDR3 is CAISPNFRQGSKNTEAFF. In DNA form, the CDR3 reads TGTGCCATCAGCCCCAACTTTCGACAGGGAAGTAAGAACACTGAAGCTTTCTTT.

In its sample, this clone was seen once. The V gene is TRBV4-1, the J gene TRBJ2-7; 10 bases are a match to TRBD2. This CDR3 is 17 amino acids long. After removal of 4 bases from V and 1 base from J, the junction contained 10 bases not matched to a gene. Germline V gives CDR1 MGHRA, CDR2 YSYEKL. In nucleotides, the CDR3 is TGCGCCAGCAGCCGCGCGGAGCTAGCGGGGGATTCCTACGAGCAGTACTTC. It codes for CASSRAELAGDSYEQYF.

The CDR3 here is CASSDNRLGDEKLFF. In DNA form, the CDR3 reads TGTGCCAGCAGTGACAATCGGTTAGGGGATGAAAAACTGTTTTTT. The V call is TRBV2, the J call TRBJ1-4; TRBD1 is a possible D gene (5 bases). This CDR3 has 15 residues. Per germline, CDR1 SNHLY and CDR2 FYNNEI. Trimming took off 3 bases at V and 6 bases at J, with 14 bases between the two ends.

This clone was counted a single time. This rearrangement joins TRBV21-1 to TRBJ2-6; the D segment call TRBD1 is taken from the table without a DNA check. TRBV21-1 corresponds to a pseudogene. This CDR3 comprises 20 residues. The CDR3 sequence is CASPIKTGFKRISGANVLTF. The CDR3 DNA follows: TGTGCCAGCCCGATCAAGACAGGGTTCAAAAGGATCTCTGGTGCCAACGTCCTGACTTTC.

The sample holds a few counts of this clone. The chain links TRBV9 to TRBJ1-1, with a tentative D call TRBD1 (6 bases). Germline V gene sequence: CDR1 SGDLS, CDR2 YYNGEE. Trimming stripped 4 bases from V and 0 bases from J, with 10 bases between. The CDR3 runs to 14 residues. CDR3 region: CASSRTVVNTEAFF. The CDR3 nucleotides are TGTGCCAGCAGCCGGACAGTTGTGAACACTGAAGCTTTCTTT. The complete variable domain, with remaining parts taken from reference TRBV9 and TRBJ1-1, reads DSGVTQTPKHLITATGQRVTLRCSPRSGDLSVYWYQQSLDQGLQFLIQYYNGEERAKGNILERFSAQQFPDLHSELNLSSLELGDSALYFCASSRTVVNTEAFFGQGTRLTVV.

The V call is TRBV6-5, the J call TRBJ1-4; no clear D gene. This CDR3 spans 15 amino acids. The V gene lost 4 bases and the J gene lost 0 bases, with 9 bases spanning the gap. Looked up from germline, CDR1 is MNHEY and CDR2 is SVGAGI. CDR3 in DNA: TGTGCCAGCAGTTCCCCCGGTGCAACTAATGAAAAACTGTTTTTT. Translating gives CASSSPGATNEKLFF.

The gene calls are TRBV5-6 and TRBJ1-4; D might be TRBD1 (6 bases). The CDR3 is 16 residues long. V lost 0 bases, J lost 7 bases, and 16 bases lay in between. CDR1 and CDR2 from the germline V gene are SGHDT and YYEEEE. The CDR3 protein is CASSLGPGVLGEKLFF. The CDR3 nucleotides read TGTGCCAGCAGCTTGGGCCCAGGGGTTTTGGGTGAAAAACTGTTTTTT.

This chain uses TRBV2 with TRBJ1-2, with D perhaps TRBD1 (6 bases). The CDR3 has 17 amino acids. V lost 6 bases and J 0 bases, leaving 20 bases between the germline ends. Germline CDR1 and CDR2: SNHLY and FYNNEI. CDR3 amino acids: CASSLFKSGEPNYGYTF. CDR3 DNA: TGTGCCAGCAGCCTCTTCAAATCAGGGGAGCCTAACTATGGCTACACCTTC.

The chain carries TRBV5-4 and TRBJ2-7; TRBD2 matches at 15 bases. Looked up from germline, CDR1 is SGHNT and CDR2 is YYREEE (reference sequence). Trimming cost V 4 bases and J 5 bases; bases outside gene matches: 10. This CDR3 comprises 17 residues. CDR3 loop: CASSDGLAGGPGNEQYF. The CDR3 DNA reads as TGTGCCAGCAGCGATGGACTAGCGGGGGGGCCGGGTAACGAGCAGTACTTC.

The CDR3 DNA follows: TGTGCCAGCAGTTCCCATGACCCGCGTAGGAGAGAGACCCAGTACTTC. It encodes CASSSHDPRRRETQYF. The chain uses TRBV27 and TRBJ2-5; D gene unclear. The V gene lost 4 bases and the J gene lost 4 bases, with 19 bases spanning the gap. Germline V gene lookup returns CDR1 MNHEY and CDR2 SMNVEV (reference sequence). The CDR3 covers 16 residues.

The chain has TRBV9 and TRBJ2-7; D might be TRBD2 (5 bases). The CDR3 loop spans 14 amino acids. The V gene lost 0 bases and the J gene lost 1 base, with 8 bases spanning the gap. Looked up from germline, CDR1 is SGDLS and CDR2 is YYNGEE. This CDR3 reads CASSVGGLSYEQYF. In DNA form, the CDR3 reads TGTGCCAGCAGCGTAGGAGGACTTTCCTACGAGCAGTACTTC.

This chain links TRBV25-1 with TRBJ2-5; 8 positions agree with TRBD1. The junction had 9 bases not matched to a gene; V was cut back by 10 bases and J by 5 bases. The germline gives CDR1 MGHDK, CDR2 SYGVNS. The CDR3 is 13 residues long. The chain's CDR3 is CANSTGAGETQYF. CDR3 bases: TGTGCCAACTCGACAGGGGCCGGGGAGACCCAGTACTTC.

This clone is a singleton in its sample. CDR3 in amino acids: CASSLGQGTHYEQYF. CDR3 coding DNA: TGCGCCAGCAGCTTGGGACAGGGTACCCACTACGAGCAGTACTTC. The chain joins TRBV5-1 to TRBJ2-7; 7 bases map to TRBD1. CDR1 and CDR2 (germline): SGHRS, YFSETQ. Germline trimming cut 0 bases from V and 3 bases from J; bases unmatched to any gene: 6. CDR3 size: 15 residues.

The CDR3 DNA is TGTGCCACCGAGGCCAACAGGGGGCTCCTCAACGCTTCCTACGAGCAGTACTTC. Translation gives CATEANRGLLNASYEQYF. J is TRBJ2-7 and V is TRBV24-1; 9 bases match TRBD1. J was trimmed by 1 base and V by 9 bases; bases with no gene match: 18. The germline CDR1 and CDR2 sequences are KGHDR and SFDVKD. The CDR3 has 18 residues.

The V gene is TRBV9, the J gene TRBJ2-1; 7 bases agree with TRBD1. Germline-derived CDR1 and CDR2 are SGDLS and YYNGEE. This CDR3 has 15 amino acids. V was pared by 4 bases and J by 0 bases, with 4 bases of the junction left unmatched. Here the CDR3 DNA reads TGTGCCAGCAGCTCGACAGGGAGCTCCTACAATGAGCAGTTCTTC. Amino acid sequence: CASSSTGSSYNEQFF.

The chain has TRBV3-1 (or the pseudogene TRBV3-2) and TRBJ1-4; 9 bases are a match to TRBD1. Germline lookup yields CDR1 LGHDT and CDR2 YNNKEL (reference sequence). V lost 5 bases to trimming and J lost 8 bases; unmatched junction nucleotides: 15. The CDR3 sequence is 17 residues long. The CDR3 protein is CASSITGTGIRKEKLFF. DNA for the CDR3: TGTGCCAGCAGCATTACCGGGACAGGGATTCGGAAAGAAAAACTGTTTTTT.

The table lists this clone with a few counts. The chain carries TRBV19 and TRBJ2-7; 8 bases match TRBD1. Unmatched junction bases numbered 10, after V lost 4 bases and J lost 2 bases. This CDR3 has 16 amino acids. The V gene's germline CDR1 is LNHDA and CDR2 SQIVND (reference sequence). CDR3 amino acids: CASSTTPGGYAYEQYF. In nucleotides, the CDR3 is TGTGCCAGTAGTACCACTCCAGGGGGCTATGCCTACGAGCAGTACTTC.

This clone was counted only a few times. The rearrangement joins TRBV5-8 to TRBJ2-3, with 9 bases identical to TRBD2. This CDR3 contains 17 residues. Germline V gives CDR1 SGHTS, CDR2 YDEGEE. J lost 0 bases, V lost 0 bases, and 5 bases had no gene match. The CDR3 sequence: CASSLGLAGLSTDTQYF. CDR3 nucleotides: TGTGCCAGCAGCTTGGGGCTAGCGGGGCTAAGCACAGATACGCAGTATTTT.

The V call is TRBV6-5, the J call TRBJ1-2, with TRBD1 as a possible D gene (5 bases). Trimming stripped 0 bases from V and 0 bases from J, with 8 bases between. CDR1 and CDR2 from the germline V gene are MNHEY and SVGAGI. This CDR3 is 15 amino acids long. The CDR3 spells CASSYSDSTNYGYTF. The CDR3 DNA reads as TGTGCCAGCAGTTACTCTGACAGTACTAACTATGGCTACACCTTC.

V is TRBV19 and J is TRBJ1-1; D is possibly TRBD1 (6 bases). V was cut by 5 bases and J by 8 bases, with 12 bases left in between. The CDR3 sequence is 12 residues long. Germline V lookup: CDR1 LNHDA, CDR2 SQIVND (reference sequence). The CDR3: CASSYGQREAFF. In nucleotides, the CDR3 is TGTGCCAGTAGTTACGGACAGAGGGAAGCTTTCTTT.

The CDR3, as DNA: TGTGCCAGCTCACCAGGACAGCGAAAAGAGACCCAGTACTTC. This codes for CASSPGQRKETQYF. This sequence joins TRBV18 and TRBJ2-5; D perhaps matches TRBD1 (6 bases). The CDR3 is 14 residues long. V lost 2 bases and J lost 3, with 10 bases in between. Germline V gives CDR1 KGHSH, CDR2 LQKENI.

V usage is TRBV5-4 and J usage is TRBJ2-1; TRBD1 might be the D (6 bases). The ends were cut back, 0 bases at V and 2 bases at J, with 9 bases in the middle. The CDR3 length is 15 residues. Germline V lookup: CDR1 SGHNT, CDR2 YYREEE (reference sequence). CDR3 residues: CASSLGGQTYNEQFF. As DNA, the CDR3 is TGTGCCAGCAGCTTGGGAGGACAGACCTACAATGAGCAGTTCTTC.

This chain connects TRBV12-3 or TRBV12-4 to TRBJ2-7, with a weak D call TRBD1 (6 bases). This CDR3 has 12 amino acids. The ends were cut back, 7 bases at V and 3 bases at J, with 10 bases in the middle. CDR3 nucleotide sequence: TGTGCCAGCAACCAAGGGGGCTACGAGCAGTACTTC. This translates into CASNQGGYEQYF.

This chain's CDR3 is CASSFDLSSYEQYF. CDR3 nucleotides: TGTGCCAGCAGCTTTGATTTGAGCTCCTACGAGCAGTACTTC. The rearrangement joins TRBV7-9 to TRBJ2-7, with D hard to call. There are 14 residues in the CDR3. In germline, CDR1 is SEHNR, CDR2 FQNEAQ (reference sequence). V was trimmed by 3 bases and J by 0 bases, leaving 9 bases between them.

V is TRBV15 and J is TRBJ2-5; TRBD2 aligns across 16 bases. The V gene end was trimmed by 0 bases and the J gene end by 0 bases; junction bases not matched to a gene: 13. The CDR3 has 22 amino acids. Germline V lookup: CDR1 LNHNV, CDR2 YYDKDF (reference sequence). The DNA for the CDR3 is TGTGCCACCAGCAGAGATTTTCGGAAAGGGACTAGCGGGGGGGTACACCAAGAGACCCAGTACTTC. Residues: CATSRDFRKGTSGGVHQETQYF.

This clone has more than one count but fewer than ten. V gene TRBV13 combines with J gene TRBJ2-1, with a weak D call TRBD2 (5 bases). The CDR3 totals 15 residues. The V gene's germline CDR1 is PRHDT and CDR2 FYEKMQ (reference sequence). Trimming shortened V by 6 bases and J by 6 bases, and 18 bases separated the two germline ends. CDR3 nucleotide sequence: TGTGCCAGCAGTCCACCACGGAGAGGAGGCAATGAGCAGTTCTTC. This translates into CASSPPRRGGNEQFF.